This TCR beta chain was sequenced during a study of tumor-infiltrating lymphocytes in primary liver carcinoma. With a constant-region primer, TCR beta cDNA was made from 450 to 650 ng of total RNA. Three rounds of nested multiplex PCR with slightly modified ARM-PCR produced TCR beta libraries. TRBV1-TRBV30 forward primers paired with a C-beta reverse primer were used in the first two PCR rounds, which ran about 11 cycles each. TCRdb independently ran MiXCR on the multiplex PCR reads; one entry per CDR3 protein. The sample has 300,000 to 400,000 distinct CDR3 sequences, 65% seen once; the top ten hold 5.5% to 7%. V lost 3 bases to trimming and J lost 1 base; unmatched junction nucleotides: 2. Germline V CDR1 and CDR2: SGHDT, YYEEEE. The CDR3 covers 15 residues. This clonotype has only a few counts. The antigen remains unidentified. Germline DNA was extracted alongside blood RNA, which was obtained from unsorted whole blood.

Study-wide results and caveats: Tumor samples exhibited a significantly greater top-250-clone fraction than blood samples (p = 0.039).

The rearrangement uses TRBV5-6 and TRBJ2-1; 9 nucleotides agree with TRBD1. The clonotype was recovered from a man in his forties with primary liver carcinoma and hepatitis B virus infection. Sequencing was performed on peripheral blood. CDR3 coding DNA: TGTGCCAGCAGCTGGGGACAGGGTTCCTACAATGAGCAGTTCTTC. Its translation is CASSWGQGSYNEQFF.